This T cell receptor (beta chain) was profiled in a study of T-cell reconstitution after alpha-beta-depleted transplantation in children. It was with unique molecular identifiers that the TCRbeta library was prepared. TCRdb analysed the PCR reads with MiXCR anew, one entry per CDR3 protein. This table holds some 590,000 distinct CDR3 sequences, roughly a tenth found once. The ends lost 3 bases at V and 4 bases at J; junction bases unmatched: 11. The CDR3 covers 16 residues. Germline lookup yields CDR1 DFQATT and CDR2 SNEGSKA (reference sequence). The receptor was isolated from a human donor who donated a stem cell graft to a child with acute myeloid leukemia. The rearrangement uses TRBV20-1 and TRBJ2-7; 11 nucleotides match TRBD2. This material consisted of PBMCs from the stem cell graft donor, taken from the stem cell graft. The CDR3 DNA sequence: TGCAGTGCTAGCACGGGACTAGCGGAGACCCCTTACGAGCAGTACTTC. This encodes CSASTGLAETPYEQYF.